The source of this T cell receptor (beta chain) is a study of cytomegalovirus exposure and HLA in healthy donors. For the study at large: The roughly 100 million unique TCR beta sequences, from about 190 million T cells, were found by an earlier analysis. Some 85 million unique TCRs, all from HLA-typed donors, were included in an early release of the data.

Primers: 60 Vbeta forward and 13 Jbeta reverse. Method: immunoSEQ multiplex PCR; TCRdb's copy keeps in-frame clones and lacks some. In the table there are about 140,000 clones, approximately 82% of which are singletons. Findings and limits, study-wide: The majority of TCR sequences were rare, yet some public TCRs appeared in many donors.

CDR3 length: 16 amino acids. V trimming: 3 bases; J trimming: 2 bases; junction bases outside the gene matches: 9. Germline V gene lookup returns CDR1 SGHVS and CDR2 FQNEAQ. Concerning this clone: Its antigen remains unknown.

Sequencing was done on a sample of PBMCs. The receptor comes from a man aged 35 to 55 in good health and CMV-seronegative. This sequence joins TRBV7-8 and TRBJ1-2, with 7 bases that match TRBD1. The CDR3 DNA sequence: TGTGCCAGCAGCTTCTCCGGGACAGATAACAACTATGGCTACACCTTC. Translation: CASSFSGTDNNYGYTF.